Listed here are 10 T cell receptor beta chains from one sample, sequenced in a study of blood T cell repertoires in COVID-19. Profiled with immunoSEQ multiplex PCR; TCRdb holds only in-frame clones, not every one. Here the sample spans roughly 100,000 clones, around 90% being singletons. The sequenced material came from peripheral blood. All receptors come from a human donor with COVID-19, enrolled during active disease. The donor label of this sample is uncertain.

This clone came up once. This chain connects TRBV6-6 to TRBJ2-7; 12 nucleotides agree with TRBD2. Looked up from germline, CDR1 is MNHNY and CDR2 is SVGAGI (reference sequence). The ends lost 5 bases at V and 5 bases at J; junction bases unmatched: 19. The length of the CDR3 is 19 residues. The CDR3 DNA reads as TGTGCCAGCAGTCCCCCCCCCGGGACTAGCGGGCCATTTTCGAACGAGCAGTACTTC. Protein sequence: CASSPPPGTSGPFSNEQYF.

The chain is built from TRBV3-1 (or the pseudogene TRBV3-2) and TRBJ2-5; 8 nucleotides align to TRBD1. Germline V lookup: CDR1 LGHDT, CDR2 YNNKEL (reference sequence). The CDR3 has 17 amino acids. Losses at the gene ends were 2 bases for V and 5 bases for J; bases not matched to a gene: 13. The CDR3 DNA follows: TGTGCCAGCAGCCAATGGCTGTCTGGACAGGGCGGGGAGACCCAGTACTTC. Its translation is CASSQWLSGQGGETQYF.

V and J are TRBV3-1 (or the pseudogene TRBV3-2) and TRBJ2-3; 8 bases line up with TRBD2. V shed 4 bases and J 4 bases; nucleotides not matched to a gene: 7. The germline V gene encodes CDR1 LGHDT and CDR2 YNNKEL (reference sequence). The CDR3 is 15 residues long. The CDR3 sequence is CASSRSGVVSDTQYF. DNA of the CDR3: TGTGCCAGCAGCCGTAGCGGGGTAGTGTCAGATACGCAGTATTTT.

The chain recombines TRBV6-5 with TRBJ2-7; D is possibly TRBD1 (5 bases). This CDR3 has 13 amino acids. Deletions cut 4 bases from V and 4 bases from J, with 11 bases between. The germline gives CDR1 MNHEY, CDR2 SVGAGI. DNA of the CDR3: TGTGCCAGCAGTTTCGGCCGACAGTACGAGCAGTACTTC. Protein: CASSFGRQYEQYF.

This chain links TRBV12-5 with TRBJ1-2, with 11 bases matching TRBD1. V shed 2 bases, J shed 6 bases, and the junction held 5 bases outside the gene matches. This CDR3 contains 15 residues. Germline assignment: CDR1 LGHNT and CDR2 FRNRAP. The CDR3 nucleotides are TGTGCTAGTGGTTTGCTCCAGGGACAGGGGGATGGCTACACCTTC. It is translated as CASGLLQGQGDGYTF.

CDR3 bases: TGCGCCAGCAGCCAAACCGTTCAGGGGAACACTGAAGCTTTCTTT. Its protein is CASSQTVQGNTEAFF. J is TRBJ1-1 and V is TRBV4-1; weak D call: TRBD1 (5 bases). The CDR3 spans 15 residues. Trimming shortened V by 2 bases and J by 1 base, and 11 bases separated the two germline ends. CDR1 is MGHRA, CDR2 YSYEKL, per germline.

The chain employs TRBV4-1 and TRBJ1-1; 10 bases map to TRBD1. Germline CDR1 and CDR2: MGHRA and YSYEKL. The CDR3 totals 14 residues. The junction had 4 bases not matched to a gene; V was cut back by 3 bases and J by 6 bases. CDR3 coding DNA: TGCGCCAGCAGCCACACCGGGACAGGGGCTGAAGCTTTCTTT. It codes for CASSHTGTGAEAFF.

The V call is TRBV10-1, the J call TRBJ2-3; D not certain. The CDR3 is made up of 14 amino acids. V was shortened by 3 bases and J by 5 bases, with 12 bases between the two germline ends. The germline CDR1 and CDR2 sequences are WNHNN and SYGVQD (reference sequence). CDR3 region: CASSDTGSRDTQYF. The CDR3 DNA is TGCGCCAGCAGTGACACCGGGTCCCGAGATACGCAGTATTTT.

This clone has just one count. The chain links TRBV15 to TRBJ2-5; 7 bases map to TRBD1. After removal of 5 bases from V and 5 bases from J, the junction contained 8 bases not matched to a gene. The germline CDR1 and CDR2 sequences are LNHNV and YYDKDF (reference sequence). The CDR3 runs to 14 residues. The CDR3 loop is CATSQKDREETQYF. The CDR3 nucleotides read TGTGCCACCAGCCAAAAAGACAGGGAGGAGACCCAGTACTTC. Full variable domain (missing parts from reference TRBV15 and TRBJ2-5): DAMVIQNPRYQVTQFGKPVTLSCSQTLNHNVMYWYQQKSSQAPKLLFHYYDKDFNNEADTPDNFQSRRPNTSFCFLDIRSPGLGDTAMYLCATSQKDREETQYFGPGTRLLVL.

The J gene is TRBJ2-1, the V gene TRBV15; 14 nucleotides agree with TRBD2. This CDR3 is built from 14 residues. The germline V gene has CDR1 LNHNV and CDR2 YYDKDF (reference sequence). The trim removed 6 bases at V and 7 bases at J, leaving 2 bases unmatched. CDR3 sequence reads: CATRGTSGGNEQFF. The DNA of the CDR3 is TGTGCCACCAGGGGGACTAGCGGGGGAAATGAGCAGTTCTTC. Using reference TRBV15 and TRBJ2-1 for the parts outside the CDR3, the full variable domain is DAMVIQNPRYQVTQFGKPVTLSCSQTLNHNVMYWYQQKSSQAPKLLFHYYDKDFNNEADTPDNFQSRRPNTSFCFLDIRSPGLGDTAMYLCATRGTSGGNEQFFGPGTRLTVL.